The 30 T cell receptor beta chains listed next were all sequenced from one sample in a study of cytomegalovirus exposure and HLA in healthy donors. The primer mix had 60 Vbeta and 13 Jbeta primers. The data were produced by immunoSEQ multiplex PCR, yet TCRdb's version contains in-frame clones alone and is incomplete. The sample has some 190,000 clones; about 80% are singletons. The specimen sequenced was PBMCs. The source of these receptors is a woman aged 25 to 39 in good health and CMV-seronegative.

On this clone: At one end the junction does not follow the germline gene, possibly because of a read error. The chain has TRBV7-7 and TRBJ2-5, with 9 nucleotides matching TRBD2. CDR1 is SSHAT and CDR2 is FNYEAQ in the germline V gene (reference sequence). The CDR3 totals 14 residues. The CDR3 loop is CASSLLAGGPDQYF. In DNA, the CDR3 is TGTGCTAGCAGCTTACTCGCGGGGGGGCCCGACCAGTACTTC.

The CDR3 DNA reads TGTGCCAGCAGCCCGTCGTTTGGGGCGGGGGCCCCGGTTAGCACAGATACGCAGTATTTT. Protein sequence: CASSPSFGAGAPVSTDTQYF. The chain couples TRBV7-6 to TRBJ2-3; possible D gene TRBD2, 7 bases. Trimming shortened V by 5 bases and J by 0 bases, and 27 bases separated the two germline ends. Germline V gene sequence: CDR1 SGHVS, CDR2 FNYEAQ. The CDR3 spans 20 residues.

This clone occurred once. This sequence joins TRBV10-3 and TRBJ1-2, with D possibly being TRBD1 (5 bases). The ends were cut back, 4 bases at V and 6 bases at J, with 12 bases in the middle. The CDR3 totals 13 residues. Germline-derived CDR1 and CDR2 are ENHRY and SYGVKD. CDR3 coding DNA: TGTGCCATCAGTGGGGGCAGGGAAGATGGCTACACCTTC. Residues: CAISGGREDGYTF.

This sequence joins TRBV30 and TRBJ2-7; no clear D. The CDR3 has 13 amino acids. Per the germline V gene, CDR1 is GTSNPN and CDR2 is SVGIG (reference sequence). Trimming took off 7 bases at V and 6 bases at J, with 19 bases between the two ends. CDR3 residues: CASHLGPPAEQYF. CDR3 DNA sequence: TGTGCCTCTCACCTTGGGCCGCCAGCCGAGCAGTACTTC.

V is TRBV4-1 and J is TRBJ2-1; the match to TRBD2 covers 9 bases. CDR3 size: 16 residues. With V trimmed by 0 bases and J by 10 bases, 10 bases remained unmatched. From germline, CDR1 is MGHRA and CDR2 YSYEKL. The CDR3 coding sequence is TGCGCCAGCAGCCAAGATCCTAGCGGGGCCCTTGGGGAGCAGTTCTTC. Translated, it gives CASSQDPSGALGEQFF.

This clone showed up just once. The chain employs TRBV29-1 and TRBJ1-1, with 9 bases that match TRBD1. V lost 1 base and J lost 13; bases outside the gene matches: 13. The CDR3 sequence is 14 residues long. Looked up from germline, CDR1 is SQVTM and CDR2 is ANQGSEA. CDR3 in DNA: TGCAGCGTTGAAGGAGGGGGGACAGGGAAGGGGGGTTTCTTT. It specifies CSVEGGGTGKGGFF.

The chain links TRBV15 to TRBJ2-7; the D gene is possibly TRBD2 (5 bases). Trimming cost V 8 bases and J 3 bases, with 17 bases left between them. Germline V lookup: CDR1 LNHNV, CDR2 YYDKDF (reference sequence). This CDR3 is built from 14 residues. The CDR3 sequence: CATRPAYRGYEQYF. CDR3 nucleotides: TGTGCCACCCGCCCCGCTTATCGGGGCTACGAGCAGTACTTC.

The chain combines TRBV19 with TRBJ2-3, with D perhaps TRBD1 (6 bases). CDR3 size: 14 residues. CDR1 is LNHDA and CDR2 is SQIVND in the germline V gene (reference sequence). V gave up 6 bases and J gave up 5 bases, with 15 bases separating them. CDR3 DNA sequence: TGTGCCAGTAGGGTACCAGGGGCGGGAGATACGCAGTATTTT. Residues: CASRVPGAGDTQYF.

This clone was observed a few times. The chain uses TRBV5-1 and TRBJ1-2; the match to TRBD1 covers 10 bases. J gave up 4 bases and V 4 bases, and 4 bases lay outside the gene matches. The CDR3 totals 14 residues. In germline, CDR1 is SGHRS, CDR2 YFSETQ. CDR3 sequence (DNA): TGCGCCAGCAGCACTGGGACAGGGGTCTATGGCTACACCTTC. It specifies CASSTGTGVYGYTF.

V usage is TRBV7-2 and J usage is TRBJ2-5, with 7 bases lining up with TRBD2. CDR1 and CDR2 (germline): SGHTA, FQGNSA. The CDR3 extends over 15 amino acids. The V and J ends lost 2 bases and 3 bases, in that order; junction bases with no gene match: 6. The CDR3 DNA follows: TGTGCCAGCAGCTTATTCCGCGCGGGGGAAGAGACCCAGTACTTC. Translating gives CASSLFRAGEETQYF.

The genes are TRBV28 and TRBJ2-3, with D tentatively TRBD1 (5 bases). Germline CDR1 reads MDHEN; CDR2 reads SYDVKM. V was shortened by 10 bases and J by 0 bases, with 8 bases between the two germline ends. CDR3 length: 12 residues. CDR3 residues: CATGASTDTQYF. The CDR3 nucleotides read TGTGCCACTGGGGCAAGCACAGATACGCAGTATTTT.

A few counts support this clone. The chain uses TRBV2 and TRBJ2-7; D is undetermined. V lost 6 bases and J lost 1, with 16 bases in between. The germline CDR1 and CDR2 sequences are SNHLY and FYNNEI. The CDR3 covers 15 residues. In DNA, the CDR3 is TGTGCCAGCAGGGGCGCGAACAGTGAATCCTACGAGCAGTACTTC. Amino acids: CASRGANSESYEQYF.

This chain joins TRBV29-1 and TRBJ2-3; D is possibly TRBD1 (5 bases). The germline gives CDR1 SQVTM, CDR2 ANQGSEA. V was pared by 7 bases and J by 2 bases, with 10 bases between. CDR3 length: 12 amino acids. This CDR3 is CSGFRVTDTQYF. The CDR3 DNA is TGCAGCGGATTCAGGGTCACAGATACGCAGTATTTT.

For the CDR3, the DNA is TGCGCCAGCAGCTTGAGACAGGGGGTGTTCCACGAGCAGTACTTC. Protein product: CASSLRQGVFHEQYF. V gene TRBV5-1 combines with J gene TRBJ2-7, with TRBD1 matching over 9 bases. The junction had 7 bases not matched to a gene; V was cut back by 1 base and J by 5 bases. Germline V gene sequence: CDR1 SGHRS, CDR2 YFSETQ. There are 15 residues in the CDR3.

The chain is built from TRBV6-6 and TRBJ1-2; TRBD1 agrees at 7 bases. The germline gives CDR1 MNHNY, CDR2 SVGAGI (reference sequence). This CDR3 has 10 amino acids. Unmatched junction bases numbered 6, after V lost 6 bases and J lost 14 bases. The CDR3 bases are TGTGCCAGCAGCTCAACAGGGGCGACCTTC. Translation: CASSSTGATF.

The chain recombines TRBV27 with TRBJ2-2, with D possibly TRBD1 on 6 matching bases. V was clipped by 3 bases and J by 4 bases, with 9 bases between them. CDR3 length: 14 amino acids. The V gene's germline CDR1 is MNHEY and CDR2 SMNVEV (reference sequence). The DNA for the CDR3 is TGTGCCAGCAGTTTGGTGGGGGCCACCGGGGAGCTGTTTTTT. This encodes CASSLVGATGELFF.

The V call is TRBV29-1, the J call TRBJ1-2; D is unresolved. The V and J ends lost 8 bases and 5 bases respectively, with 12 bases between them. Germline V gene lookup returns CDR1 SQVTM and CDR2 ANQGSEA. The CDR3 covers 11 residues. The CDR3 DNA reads TGCAGCTTACGGGAGGGTTATGGCTACACCTTC. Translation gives CSLREGYGYTF.

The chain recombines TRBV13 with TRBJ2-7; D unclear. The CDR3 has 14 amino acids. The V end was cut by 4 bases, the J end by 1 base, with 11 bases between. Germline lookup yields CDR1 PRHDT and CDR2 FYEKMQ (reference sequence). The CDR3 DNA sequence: TGTGCCAGCAGCTCAAGTACAGCTTCCTACGAGCAGTACTTC. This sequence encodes CASSSSTASYEQYF.

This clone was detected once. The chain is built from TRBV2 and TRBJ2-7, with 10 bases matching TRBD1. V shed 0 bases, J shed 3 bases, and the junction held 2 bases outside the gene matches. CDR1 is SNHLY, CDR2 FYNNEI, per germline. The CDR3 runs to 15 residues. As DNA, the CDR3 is TGTGCCAGCAGTGAAGCAGGGACAGGGGTCTACGAGCAGTACTTC. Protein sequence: CASSEAGTGVYEQYF. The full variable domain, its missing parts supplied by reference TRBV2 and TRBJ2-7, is EPEVTQTPSHQVTQMGQEVILRCVPISNHLYFYWYRQILGQKVEFLVSFYNNEISEKSEIFDDQFSVERPDGSNFTLKIRSTKLEDSAMYFCASSEAGTGVYEQYFGPGTRLTVT.

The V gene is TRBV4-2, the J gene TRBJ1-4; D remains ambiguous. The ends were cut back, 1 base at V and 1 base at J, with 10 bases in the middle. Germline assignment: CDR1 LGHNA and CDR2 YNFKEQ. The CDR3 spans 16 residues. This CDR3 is CASSQVGHETNEKLFF. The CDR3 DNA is TGTGCCAGCAGCCAAGTCGGTCACGAAACTAATGAAAAACTGTTTTTT.

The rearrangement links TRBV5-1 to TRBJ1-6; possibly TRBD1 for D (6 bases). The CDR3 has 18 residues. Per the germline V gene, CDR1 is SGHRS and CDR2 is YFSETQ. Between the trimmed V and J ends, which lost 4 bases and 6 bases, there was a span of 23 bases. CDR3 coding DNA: TGCGCCAGCAGCGAAAAAACCGGGACAATGAGCCTTAATTCACCCCTCCACTTT. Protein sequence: CASSEKTGTMSLNSPLHF.

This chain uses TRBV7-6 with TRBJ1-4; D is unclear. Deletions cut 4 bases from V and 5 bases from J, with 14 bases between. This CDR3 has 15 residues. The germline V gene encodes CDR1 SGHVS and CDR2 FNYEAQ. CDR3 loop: CASSSSRSRNEKLFF. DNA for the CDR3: TGTGCCAGCAGCTCCAGCCGGAGCCGAAATGAAAAACTGTTTTTT.

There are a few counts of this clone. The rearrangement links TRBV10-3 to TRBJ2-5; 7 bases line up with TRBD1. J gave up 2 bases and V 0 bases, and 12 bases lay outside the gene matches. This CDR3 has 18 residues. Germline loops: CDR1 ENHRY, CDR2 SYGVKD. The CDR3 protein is CAISESKVHRGFQETQYF. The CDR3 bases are TGTGCCATCAGTGAGTCGAAAGTACACAGGGGATTTCAAGAGACCCAGTACTTC.

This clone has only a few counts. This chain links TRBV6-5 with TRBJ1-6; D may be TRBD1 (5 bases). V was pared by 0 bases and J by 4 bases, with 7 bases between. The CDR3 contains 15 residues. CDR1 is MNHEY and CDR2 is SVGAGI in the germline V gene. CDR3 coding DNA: TGTGCCAGCAGTTACTCGGCAGGGTATAATTCACCCCTCCACTTT. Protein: CASSYSAGYNSPLHF.

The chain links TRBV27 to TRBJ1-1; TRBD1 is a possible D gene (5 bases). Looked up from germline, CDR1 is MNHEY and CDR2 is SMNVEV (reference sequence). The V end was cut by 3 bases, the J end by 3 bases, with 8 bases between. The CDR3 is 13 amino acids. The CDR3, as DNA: TGTGCCAGCAGTTTGGGCAGGGACACTGAAGCTTTCTTT. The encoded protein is CASSLGRDTEAFF.

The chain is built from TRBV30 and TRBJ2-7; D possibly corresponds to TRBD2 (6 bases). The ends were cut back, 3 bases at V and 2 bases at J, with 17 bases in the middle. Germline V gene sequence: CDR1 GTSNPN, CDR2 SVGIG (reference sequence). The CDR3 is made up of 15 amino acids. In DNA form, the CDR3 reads TGTGCCTGGAGGGGGAGTGGGGGGATCGCCTACGAGCAGTACTTC. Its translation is CAWRGSGGIAYEQYF.

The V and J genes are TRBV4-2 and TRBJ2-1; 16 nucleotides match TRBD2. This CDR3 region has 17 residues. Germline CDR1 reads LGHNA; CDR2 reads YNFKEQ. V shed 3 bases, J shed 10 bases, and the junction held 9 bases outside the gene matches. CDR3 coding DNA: TGTGCCAGCAGCCAGGTCGGGACTAGCGGGGGGGTCCCGGAGCAGTTCTTC. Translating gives CASSQVGTSGGVPEQFF.

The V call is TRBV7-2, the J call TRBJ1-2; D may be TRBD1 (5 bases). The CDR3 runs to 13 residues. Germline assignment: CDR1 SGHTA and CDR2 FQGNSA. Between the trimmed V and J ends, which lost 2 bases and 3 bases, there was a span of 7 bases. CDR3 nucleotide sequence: TGTGCCAGCAGCTTAAGACAGTACTATGGCTACACCTTC. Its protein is CASSLRQYYGYTF. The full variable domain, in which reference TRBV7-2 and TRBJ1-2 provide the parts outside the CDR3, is GAGVSQSPSNKVTEKGKDVELRCDPISGHTALYWYRQSLGQGLEFLIYFQGNSAPDKSGLPSDRFSAERTGGSVSTLTIQRTQQEDSAVYLCASSLRQYYGYTFGSGTRLTVV.

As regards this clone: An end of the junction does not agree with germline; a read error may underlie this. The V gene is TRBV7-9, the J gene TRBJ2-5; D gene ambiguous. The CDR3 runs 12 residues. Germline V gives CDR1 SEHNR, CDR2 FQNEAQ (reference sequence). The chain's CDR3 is CASSSTLRSNDF. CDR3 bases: TGTGCCAGCAGCTCGACACTGCGCTCCAATGACTTC.

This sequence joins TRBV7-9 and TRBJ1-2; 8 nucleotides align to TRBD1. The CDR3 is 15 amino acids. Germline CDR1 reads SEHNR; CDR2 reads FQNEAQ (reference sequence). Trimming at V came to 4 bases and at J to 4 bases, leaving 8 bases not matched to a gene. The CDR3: CASSYQGADGYGYTF. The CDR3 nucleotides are TGTGCCAGCAGCTACCAGGGGGCCGATGGCTATGGCTACACCTTC.